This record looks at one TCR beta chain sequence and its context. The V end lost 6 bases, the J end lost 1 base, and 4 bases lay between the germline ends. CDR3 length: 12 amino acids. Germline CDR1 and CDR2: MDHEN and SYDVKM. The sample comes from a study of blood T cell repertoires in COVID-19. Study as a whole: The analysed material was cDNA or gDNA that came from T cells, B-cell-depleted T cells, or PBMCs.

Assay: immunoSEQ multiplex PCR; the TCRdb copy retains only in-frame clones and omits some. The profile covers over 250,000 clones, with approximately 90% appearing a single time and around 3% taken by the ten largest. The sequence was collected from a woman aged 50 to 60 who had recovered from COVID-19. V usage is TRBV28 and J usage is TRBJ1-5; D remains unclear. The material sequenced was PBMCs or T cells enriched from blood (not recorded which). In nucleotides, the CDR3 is TGTGCCAGCAGGGAGAGCAATCAGCCCCAGCATTTT. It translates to CASRESNQPQHF. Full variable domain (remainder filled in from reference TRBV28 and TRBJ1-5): DVKVTQSSRYLVKRTGEKVFLECVQDMDHENMFWYRQDPGLGLRLIYFSYDVKMKEKGDIPEGYSVSREKKERFSLILESASTNQTSMYLCASRESNQPQHFGDGTRLSIL.